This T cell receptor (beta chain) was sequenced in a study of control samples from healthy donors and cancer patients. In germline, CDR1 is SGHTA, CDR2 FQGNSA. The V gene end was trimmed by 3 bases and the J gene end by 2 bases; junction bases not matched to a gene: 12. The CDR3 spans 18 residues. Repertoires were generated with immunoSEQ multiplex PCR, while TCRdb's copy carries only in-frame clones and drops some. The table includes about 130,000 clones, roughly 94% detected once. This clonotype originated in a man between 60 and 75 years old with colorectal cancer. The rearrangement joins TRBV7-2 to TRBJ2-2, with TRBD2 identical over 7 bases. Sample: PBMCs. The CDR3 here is CASSFTSVGTPNTGELFF. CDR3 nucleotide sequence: TGTGCCAGCAGCTTTACTAGCGTCGGTACCCCAAACACCGGGGAGCTGTTTTTT.